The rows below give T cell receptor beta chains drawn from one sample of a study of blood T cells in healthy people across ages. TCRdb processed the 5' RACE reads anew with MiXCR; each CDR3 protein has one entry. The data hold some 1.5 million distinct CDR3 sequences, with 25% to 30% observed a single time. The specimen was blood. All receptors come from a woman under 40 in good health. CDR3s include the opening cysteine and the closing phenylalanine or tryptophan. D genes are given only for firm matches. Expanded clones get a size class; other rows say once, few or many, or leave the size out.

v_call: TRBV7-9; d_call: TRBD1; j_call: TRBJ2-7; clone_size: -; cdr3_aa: CASRGLQGAREQYF; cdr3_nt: TGTGCCAGCAGAGGTCTCCAGGGGGCAAGAGAGCAGTACTTC
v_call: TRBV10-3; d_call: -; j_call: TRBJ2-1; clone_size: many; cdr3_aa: CAISERRNEQFF; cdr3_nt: TGTGCCATCAGTGAGCGTAGGAATGAGCAGTTCTTC
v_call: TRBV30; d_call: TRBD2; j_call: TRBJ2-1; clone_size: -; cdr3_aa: CAWSVRLAGDSEQFF; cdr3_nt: TGTGCCTGGAGTGTTAGGCTAGCGGGAGATAGTGAGCAGTTCTTC
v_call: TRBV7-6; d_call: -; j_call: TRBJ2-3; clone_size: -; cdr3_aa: CASSSPPQGDTQYF; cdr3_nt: TGTGCCAGCAGTTCACCGCCTCAGGGAGATACGCAGTATTTT
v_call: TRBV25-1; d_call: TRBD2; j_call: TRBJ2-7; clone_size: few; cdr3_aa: CASSEFGGRASYEQYF; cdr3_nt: TGTGCCAGCAGTGAATTCGGCGGGAGGGCCTCTTACGAGCAGTACTTC
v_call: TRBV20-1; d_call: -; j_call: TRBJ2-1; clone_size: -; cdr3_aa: CSARINTGIDYNEQFF; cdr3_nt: TGCAGTGCTAGAATCAATACAGGGATTGACTACAATGAGCAGTTCTTC
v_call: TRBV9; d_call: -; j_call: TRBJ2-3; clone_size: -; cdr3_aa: CASSARIQERTDTQYF; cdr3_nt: TGTGCCAGCAGCGCCCGGATACAGGAGAGAACAGATACGCAGTATTTT
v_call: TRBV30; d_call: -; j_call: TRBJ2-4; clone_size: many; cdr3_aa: CAWNRDLNIQYF; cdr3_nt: TGTGCCTGGAACCGGGACTTGAACATTCAGTACTTC
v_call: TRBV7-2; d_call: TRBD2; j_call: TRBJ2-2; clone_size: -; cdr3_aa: CASSSSGSMAGELFF; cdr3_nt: TGTGCCAGCAGCTCTAGCGGGAGTATGGCCGGGGAGCTGTTTTTT
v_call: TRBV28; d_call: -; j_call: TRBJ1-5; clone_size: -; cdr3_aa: CASSSSPRENKHF; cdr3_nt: TGTGCCAGCAGTTCATCCCCGCGGGAAAACAAGCATTTT
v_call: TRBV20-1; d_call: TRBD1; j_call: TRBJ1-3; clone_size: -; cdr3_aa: CSANPGTGPIYF; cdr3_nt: TGCAGTGCAAACCCCGGGACAGGCCCCATATATTTT
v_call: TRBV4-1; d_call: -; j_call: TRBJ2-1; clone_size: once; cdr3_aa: CASSFEGYRLNGQFF; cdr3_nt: TGCGCCAGCAGCTTCGAAGGATACAGGCTTAATGGGCAGTTCTTC
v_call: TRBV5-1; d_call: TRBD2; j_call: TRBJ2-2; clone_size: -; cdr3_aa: CASSWGAGYVGGELFF; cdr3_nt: TGCGCCAGCAGCTGGGGAGCGGGATATGTCGGCGGGGAGCTGTTTTTT
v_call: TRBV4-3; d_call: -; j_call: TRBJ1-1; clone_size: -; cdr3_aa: CASSRSDRQNTEAFF; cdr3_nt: TGCGCCAGCAGCCGATCTGACAGGCAGAACACTGAAGCTTTCTTT
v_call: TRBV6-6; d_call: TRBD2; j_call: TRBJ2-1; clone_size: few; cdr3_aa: CASSYSASGYYNEQFF; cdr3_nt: TGTGCCAGCAGTTACTCGGCTAGCGGTTACTACAATGAGCAGTTCTTC
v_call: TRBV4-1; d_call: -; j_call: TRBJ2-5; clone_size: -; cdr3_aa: CASSQERVQLETQYF; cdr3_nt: TGCGCCAGCAGCCAAGAACGGGTACAGCTGGAGACCCAGTACTTC
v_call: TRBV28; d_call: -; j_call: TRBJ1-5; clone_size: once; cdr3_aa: CASSLSGVFSNQPQHF; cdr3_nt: TGTGCCAGCAGTTTGTCAGGGGTCTTTAGCAATCAGCCCCAGCATTTT
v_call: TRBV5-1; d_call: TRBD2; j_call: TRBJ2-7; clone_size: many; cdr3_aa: CASSLGWTSGYYEQYF; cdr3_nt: TGCGCCAGCAGCTTGGGTTGGACTAGCGGCTATTACGAGCAGTACTTC
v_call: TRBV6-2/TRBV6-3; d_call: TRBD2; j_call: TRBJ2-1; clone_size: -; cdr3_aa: CASSPNSGGASNEQFF; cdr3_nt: TGTGCCAGCAGCCCCAACAGCGGGGGGGCCAGCAATGAGCAGTTCTTC
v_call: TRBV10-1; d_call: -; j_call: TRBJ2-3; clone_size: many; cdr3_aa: CASSDPPADTQYF; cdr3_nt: TGCGCCAGCAGTGACCCTCCGGCAGATACGCAGTATTTT
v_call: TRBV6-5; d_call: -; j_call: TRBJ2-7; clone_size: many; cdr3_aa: CASSYLGLSSEQYF; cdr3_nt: TGTGCCAGCAGTTACCTCGGACTATCGTCGGAGCAGTACTTC